The rows below give T cell receptor beta chains drawn from one sample of a study of vaccination effects on CD4 cells after COVID-19. Antigen specificity for these receptors is unknown. Clones were sequenced by immunoSEQ multiplex PCR, and TCRdb holds only the in-frame ones, with some missing. Of tens of thousands of clones in the sample, approximately 70% were seen once. Sample: CD4+ T cells from PBMCs cultured with HCoV-OC43 spike peptides, taken before COVID-19 vaccination. The receptors derive from a human donor who received a COVID-19 vaccine. CDR3s include the opening cysteine and the closing phenylalanine or tryptophan. The order of the fields is V gene, J gene, D gene, clone size, CDR3 DNA, CDR3 protein. The D gene is left open where the match is weak. Clone size is stated in some rows and not others, as once, few, many or a class when expanded.

V: TRBV7-9
J: TRBJ1-4
D: NA
size: NA
DNA: TGTGCCAGCAGCCCCCGGTCAGAAAAACTGTTTTTT
CDR3: CASSPRSEKLFF

V: TRBV19
J: TRBJ1-2
D: TRBD1
size: NA
DNA: TGTGCCAGTACCCGGACAGGGGGCACTAACTATGGCTACACCTTC
CDR3: CASTRTGGTNYGYTF

V: TRBV7-3
J: TRBJ2-3
D: TRBD2
size: NA
DNA: TGTGCCAGCAGCTTAACGTTTAGCGGGTCAGCTAGCACAGATACGCAGTATTTT
CDR3: CASSLTFSGSASTDTQYF

V: TRBV10-1
J: TRBJ1-2
D: NA
size: NA
DNA: TGCGCCAGCAGTGAGTCTCGGCAGAACCATGGCTACACCTTC
CDR3: CASSESRQNHGYTF

V: TRBV19
J: TRBJ2-1
D: NA
size: few
DNA: TGTGCCAGTAGTCCACCGAGGACCATCAATGAGCAGTTCTTC
CDR3: CASSPPRTINEQFF

V: TRBV9
J: TRBJ2-2
D: NA
size: NA
DNA: TGTGCCAGCAGCTCTCTCCGTAAGACACCAAACACCGGGGAGCTGTTTTTT
CDR3: CASSSLRKTPNTGELFF

V: TRBV7-9
J: TRBJ1-2
D: NA
size: NA
DNA: TGTGCCAGCAGCTCAAATAATCGGGGGAACTATGGCTACACCTTC
CDR3: CASSSNNRGNYGYTF

V: TRBV3-1/TRBV3-2
J: TRBJ1-2
D: TRBD1
size: NA
DNA: TGTGCCAGCAGCGAGACAGGGGACGGCTACACCTTC
CDR3: CASSETGDGYTF

V: TRBV9
J: TRBJ2-3
D: NA
size: NA
DNA: TGTGCCAGCAGCGTAAGTGGGGACACAGATACGCAGTATTTT
CDR3: CASSVSGDTDTQYF

V: TRBV5-1
J: TRBJ1-4
D: TRBD1
size: NA
DNA: TGCGCCAGCAGCCCCGGGGACAGATATGAAAAACTGTTTTTT
CDR3: CASSPGDRYEKLFF

V: TRBV27
J: TRBJ1-2
D: NA
size: NA
DNA: TGTGCCAGCAGTTTATCCCGACAGCTTAGCTATGGCTACACCTTC
CDR3: CASSLSRQLSYGYTF

V: TRBV7-3
J: TRBJ1-2
D: NA
size: few
DNA: TGTGCCAGCAGCTTAACGAGTATGGGGACCGGGGGTGGCTACACCTTC
CDR3: CASSLTSMGTGGGYTF

V: TRBV6-2/TRBV6-3
J: TRBJ2-5
D: NA
size: NA
DNA: TGTGCCAGCAGCTCCTCTGGGGCAGAGACCCAGTACTTC
CDR3: CASSSSGAETQYF

V: TRBV30
J: TRBJ2-3
D: NA
size: NA
DNA: TGTGCCTGGAGTGTAACGGGAGCTAGCACAGATACGCAGTATTTT
CDR3: CAWSVTGASTDTQYF

V: TRBV4-3
J: TRBJ2-1
D: TRBD2
size: NA
DNA: TGCGCCAGCAGCCAAGGTCGGGGGGGCTGGGACAATGAGCAGTTCTTC
CDR3: CASSQGRGGWDNEQFF

V: TRBV5-1
J: TRBJ1-4
D: TRBD1
size: NA
DNA: TGCGCCAGCAGCTTGGGTGGGACAGGGGCAACTAATGAAAAACTGTTTTTT
CDR3: CASSLGGTGATNEKLFF

V: TRBV19
J: TRBJ2-1
D: NA
size: NA
DNA: TGTGCCAGTAGTACAAACTACAATGAGCAGTTCTTC
CDR3: CASSTNYNEQFF

V: TRBV7-8
J: TRBJ2-2
D: NA
size: few
DNA: TGTGCCAGCAGCTTAGACAGGGCGACCGGGGAGCTGTTTTTT
CDR3: CASSLDRATGELFF

V: TRBV3-1/TRBV3-2
J: TRBJ1-2
D: NA
size: once
DNA: TGTGCCAGCAGCCAAGTTGAGAGGGAAGGCTACACCTTC
CDR3: CASSQVEREGYTF

V: TRBV4-1
J: TRBJ2-5
D: NA
size: NA
DNA: TGCGCCAGCAGCCCCCCAGACGGCAGCACCCAGTACTTC
CDR3: CASSPPDGSTQYF

V: TRBV5-1
J: TRBJ2-1
D: NA
size: few
DNA: TGCGCCAGCAGCATCTACAGGGCCGCAGAACCGTTCTTC
CDR3: CASSIYRAAEPFF

V: TRBV9
J: TRBJ2-3
D: TRBD1
size: NA
DNA: TGTGCCAGCAGCCCATGGACAGGGGCGATCACAGATACGCAGTATTTT
CDR3: CASSPWTGAITDTQYF

V: TRBV6-4
J: TRBJ2-3
D: NA
size: NA
DNA: TGTGCCAGCAACGGCGGGGGCTCAGATACGCAGTATTTT
CDR3: CASNGGGSDTQYF

V: TRBV24-1
J: TRBJ2-5
D: TRBD1
size: NA
DNA: TGTGCCACCAGTGATCCCGGACAGGGACGGCAAGAGACCCAGTACTTC
CDR3: CATSDPGQGRQETQYF

V: TRBV6-5
J: TRBJ1-2
D: NA
size: once
DNA: TGTGCCAGCAGTTACTCGTGGCCTAACTATGGCTACACCTTC
CDR3: CASSYSWPNYGYTF

V: TRBV28
J: TRBJ1-4
D: NA
size: NA
DNA: TGTGCCAGCGGGGGGCGCCAAGAAAAACTGTTTTTT
CDR3: CASGGRQEKLFF

V: TRBV5-1
J: TRBJ1-5
D: NA
size: NA
DNA: TGCGCCAGCAGCTTTAGTAGCAATCAGCCCCAGCATTTT
CDR3: CASSFSSNQPQHF

V: TRBV7-9
J: TRBJ1-2
D: TRBD1
size: few
DNA: TGTGCCAGCAGCTCCCGGACAGGGAACTATGGCTACACCTTC
CDR3: CASSSRTGNYGYTF

V: TRBV7-2
J: TRBJ1-5
D: NA
size: few
DNA: TGTGCCAGCAGCTTAGGTGGGGCAGCCTACAATCAGCCCCAGCATTTT
CDR3: CASSLGGAAYNQPQHF

V: TRBV3-1/TRBV3-2
J: TRBJ2-5
D: TRBD1
size: NA
DNA: TGTGCCAGCAGCCAAGTCGATCGGACAGGGCAAGAGACCCAGTACTTC
CDR3: CASSQVDRTGQETQYF

V: TRBV7-3
J: TRBJ2-2
D: NA
size: few
DNA: TGTGCCAGCAGCTTTTCCGGTCCAGGGCGAATTACCGGGGAGCTGTTTTTT
CDR3: CASSFSGPGRITGELFF

V: TRBV18
J: TRBJ1-1
D: NA
size: NA
DNA: TGTGCCAGCTCTCTAGGGGTTTCGGTGACTGAAGCTTTCTTT
CDR3: CASSLGVSVTEAFF

V: TRBV6-5
J: TRBJ1-1
D: TRBD1
size: NA
DNA: TGTGCCAGCAGGGCGACAGGGATGACTGAAGCTTTCTTT
CDR3: CASRATGMTEAFF

V: TRBV5-1
J: TRBJ1-1
D: TRBD1
size: NA
DNA: TGCGCCAGCAGCTTGGAATCGACAGGGTTAACTGAAGCTTTCTTT
CDR3: CASSLESTGLTEAFF

V: TRBV27
J: TRBJ2-4
D: NA
size: NA
DNA: TGTGCCAGCAGTTTATCGTTCGGGAACATTCAGTACTTC
CDR3: CASSLSFGNIQYF

V: TRBV18
J: TRBJ2-4
D: NA
size: NA
DNA: TGTGCCAGCTCACCTCAGAGGGGAGGGGGCATTCAGTACTTC
CDR3: CASSPQRGGGIQYF

V: TRBV19
J: TRBJ1-5
D: NA
size: NA
DNA: TGTGCCAGTAGTATTGGTTGGGCAGGGGTAGGTGGGCCGATCAATCAGCCCCAGCATTTT
CDR3: CASSIGWAGVGGPINQPQHF

V: TRBV5-1
J: TRBJ1-4
D: NA
size: once
DNA: TGCGCCAGCAGCTTGGATGGCAACGGTGGGAAACTGTTTTTT
CDR3: CASSLDGNGGKLFF

V: TRBV6-5
J: TRBJ1-4
D: TRBD1
size: NA
DNA: TGTGCCAGCAGAACAGGGGCCGGGGATGAAAAACTGTTTTTT
CDR3: CASRTGAGDEKLFF

V: TRBV5-1
J: TRBJ2-6
D: NA
size: NA
DNA: TGCGCCAGCAGCGGTGGGCAGGGATCGTCAGGGGCCAACGTCCTGACTTTC
CDR3: CASSGGQGSSGANVLTF

V: TRBV5-1
J: TRBJ1-6
D: TRBD1
size: NA
DNA: TGCGCCAGCAGCGATGTACCGGGACAGCATAATTCACCCCTCCACTTT
CDR3: CASSDVPGQHNSPLHF

V: TRBV5-1
J: TRBJ2-3
D: NA
size: NA
DNA: TGCGCCAGCACCCCGGGACTTAGCACAGATACGCAGTATTTT
CDR3: CASTPGLSTDTQYF

V: TRBV5-4
J: TRBJ2-3
D: NA
size: NA
DNA: TGTGCCAGCAGCTCCCCGGCGGGCACAGATACGCAGTATTTT
CDR3: CASSSPAGTDTQYF

V: TRBV6-1
J: TRBJ1-1
D: NA
size: NA
DNA: TGTGCCAGCAGTGATCCTCCTACGGGGGCAGACACTGAAGCTTTCTTT
CDR3: CASSDPPTGADTEAFF

V: TRBV19
J: TRBJ2-1
D: TRBD2
size: NA
DNA: TGTGCAAGTGGTGTGGGGGGGGTGGGGGGTAATCGTGGGTACAATGAGCAGTTCTTC
CDR3: CASGVGGVGGNRGYNEQFF

V: TRBV27
J: TRBJ2-4
D: TRBD1
size: NA
DNA: TGTGCCAGCAGTCCACCATGGACAGGGCTAGCCAAAAACATTCAGTACTTC
CDR3: CASSPPWTGLAKNIQYF